The rows below give T cell receptor beta chains drawn from one sample of a study of human T cells and chemical hapten exposure. TCRdb re-called the RACE reads through MiXCR, storing one row per CDR3 protein. The sample records about 380,000 distinct CDR3 sequences, more than 4.5% being singletons. Sample: whole blood, taken in connection with sensitization to the hapten diphenylcyclopropenone (DPC). The receptors come from a woman in her forties or fifties with alopecia areata. Some clones in this sample may be carry-over from other donors' samples. The CDR3 runs from the conserved cysteine through the conserved F or W. A D gene is named only where the DNA matches it firmly. Rows may omit the clone size; those that give it use once, few, many or a size class.

>TRBV11-2|-|-|TRBJ2-5
CASSHSRHPNDF
TGTGCCAGCAGCCACTCCAGACATCCTAACGACTTC
>TRBV5-1|many|-|TRBJ2-2
CASSHTANTGELFF
TGCGCCAGCAGCCACACTGCGAACACCGGGGAGCTGTTTTTT
>TRBV28|many|-|TRBJ1-2
CASRRDWRDGYTF
TGTGCCAGCAGACGGGACTGGAGGGATGGCTACACCTTC
>TRBV5-1|many|-|TRBJ2-7
CASSPDPAGTTYEQYF
TGCGCCAGCAGCCCGGACCCGGCAGGGACCACCTACGAGCAGTACTTC
>TRBV7-9|few|-|TRBJ1-2
CASRPSPGDYGYTF
TGTGCCAGCAGGCCCTCCCCAGGGGACTATGGCTACACCTTC
>TRBV7-9|many|-|TRBJ1-4
CASSPRTVATNEKLFF
TGTGCCAGCAGCCCCCGGACGGTTGCAACTAATGAAAAACTGTTTTTT
>TRBV6-5|-|-|TRBJ1-5
CASRPFFGDSNQPQHF
TGTGCCAGCAGACCCTTTTTTGGGGATAGCAATCAGCCCCAGCATTTT
>TRBV9|many|TRBD2|TRBJ2-3
CASSVTGGPSDTQYF
TGTGCCAGCAGCGTAACGGGGGGGCCTTCAGATACGCAGTATTTT
>TRBV28|-|-|TRBJ2-2
CASTRVTRGTGELFF
TGTGCCAGCACCCGGGTCACCAGAGGCACCGGGGAGCTGTTTTTT
>TRBV13|-|TRBD2|TRBJ2-7
CATGAGVKSYEQYF
TGTGCCACAGGAGCGGGGGTGAAGTCCTACGAGCAGTACTTC
>TRBV6-6|many|-|TRBJ1-1
CASTSTGLGGNTEAFF
TGTGCCAGCACCTCCACAGGATTGGGGGGCAACACTGAAGCTTTCTTT
>TRBV7-2|many|-|TRBJ1-3
CASSLNGGPGNTIYF
TGTGCCAGCAGCTTAAACGGTGGTCCTGGAAACACCATATATTTT
>TRBV25-1|many|TRBD1|TRBJ2-7
CASSGQGYEQYF
TGTGCCAGCAGTGGACAGGGTTACGAGCAGTACTTC
>TRBV2|few|-|TRBJ2-3
CASGGRGTDTQYF
TGTGCCAGCGGAGGTAGGGGCACAGATACGCAGTATTTT
>TRBV10-3|many|TRBD1|TRBJ1-2
CAISGQGGGYTF
TGTGCCATCAGTGGTCAGGGGGGAGGCTACACCTTC
>TRBV11-2|many|TRBD1|TRBJ1-4
CASSPMDRDEKLFF
TGTGCCAGCAGCCCTATGGACAGGGACGAAAAACTGTTTTTT
>TRBV28|many|-|TRBJ1-4
CASTRGAGVREKLFF
TGTGCCAGCACCCGCGGGGCAGGGGTAAGGGAAAAACTGTTTTTT
>TRBV5-6|many|-|TRBJ2-3
CASTPQSTDTQYF
TGTGCCAGCACCCCCCAGAGCACAGATACGCAGTATTTT
>TRBV29-1|many|TRBD1|TRBJ2-5
CSVVPQGNQETQYF
TGCAGCGTTGTACCACAGGGGAACCAAGAGACCCAGTACTTC
>TRBV6-1|many|-|TRBJ1-1
CASRLQGNTEAFF
TGTGCCAGCAGACTACAGGGGAACACTGAAGCTTTCTTT
>TRBV15|-|TRBD1|TRBJ2-4
CATSRVRGGMDIQYF
TGTGCCACCAGCAGAGTCAGAGGGGGCATGGACATTCAGTACTTC
>TRBV3-1|few|-|TRBJ2-1
CASSPEKGESSYNEQFF
TGTGCCAGCAGCCCCGAGAAGGGGGAGAGCTCCTACAATGAGCAGTTCTTC
>TRBV12-3/TRBV12-4|few|-|TRBJ1-5
CASSFSGLNQPQHF
TGTGCCAGCAGTTTTTCGGGGCTTAACCAGCCCCAGCATTTT
>TRBV20-1|many|-|TRBJ1-6
CSARIGQSNSPLHF
TGCAGTGCTAGAATAGGACAGTCAAATTCACCCCTCCACTTT
>TRBV28|few|TRBD1|TRBJ1-6
CARTDRGRYNSPLHF
TGTGCCAGAACCGACAGGGGGAGATATAATTCACCCCTCCACTTT
>TRBV30|-|-|TRBJ2-3
CAWSTYLQDTQYF
TGTGCCTGGAGCACCTATCTACAAGATACGCAGTATTTT
>TRBV2|-|-|TRBJ1-3
CASSDGGPSGNTIYF
TGTGCCAGCAGTGACGGGGGCCCCTCTGGAAACACCATATATTTT
>TRBV6-2/TRBV6-3|-|-|TRBJ2-1
CASSQGGGRTYNEQFF
TGTGCCAGCAGCCAGGGGGGCGGGAGAACCTACAATGAGCAGTTCTTC
>TRBV12-5|many|-|TRBJ2-1
CASALWGGNEQFF
TGTGCTAGTGCCCTATGGGGCGGTAATGAGCAGTTCTTC
>TRBV12-3/TRBV12-4|-|TRBD1|TRBJ2-2
CASSPQGAANTGELFF
TGTGCCAGCAGCCCCCAGGGGGCGGCGAACACCGGGGAGCTGTTTTTT
>TRBV12-3/TRBV12-4|many|TRBD1|TRBJ1-4
CASSPRTGYGNEKLFF
TGTGCCAGCAGTCCTCGGACAGGTTACGGGAATGAAAAACTGTTTTTT
>TRBV20-1|many|-|TRBJ2-7
CSATGRGYEQYF
TGCAGTGCTACAGGGAGAGGGTACGAGCAGTACTTC
>TRBV6-2/TRBV6-3|many|-|TRBJ2-5
CASSSQETQYF
TGTGCCAGCAGCTCCCAAGAGACCCAGTACTTC
>TRBV12-3/TRBV12-4|-|-|TRBJ1-2
CASSLSSSRGYTF
TGTGCCAGCAGTTTATCTAGTTCTCGAGGCTACACCTTC
>TRBV11-3|-|-|TRBJ1-1
CASSQPPEQEAFF
TGTGCCAGCAGCCAGCCCCCCGAGCAAGAAGCTTTCTTT
>TRBV28|many|TRBD1|TRBJ2-7
CASSSGTGVYEQYF
TGTGCCAGCAGCTCCGGGACAGGGGTCTACGAGCAGTACTTC
>TRBV18|many|-|TRBJ2-3
CASSPPADTQYF
TGTGCCAGCTCACCACCTGCAGATACGCAGTATTTT
>TRBV9|many|-|TRBJ2-5
CASSVARGGETQYF
TGTGCCAGCAGCGTAGCCCGTGGGGGAGAGACCCAGTACTTC
>TRBV20-1|many|TRBD2|TRBJ2-1
CSAREQTGTTIHNEQFF
TGCAGTGCTAGAGAACAAACCGGGACTACGATACACAATGAGCAGTTCTTC
>TRBV28|few|TRBD1|TRBJ1-3
CASTQTGAGNTIYF
TGTGCCAGCACCCAGACAGGGGCTGGAAACACCATATATTTT
>TRBV5-1|many|-|TRBJ1-2
CASSLAEQGDGYTF
TGCGCCAGCAGCTTGGCCGAACAGGGAGATGGCTACACCTTC
>TRBV5-6|-|-|TRBJ2-3
CASSLGTRSTDTRYF
TGTGCCAGCAGCTTAGGCACACGCAGCACAGATACGCGGTATTTT
>TRBV20-1|many|-|TRBJ1-1
CSAESGVEAFF
TGCAGTGCTGAATCAGGGGTTGAAGCTTTCTTT
>TRBV12-2|few|-|TRBJ2-7
CASRPEPGGLSSYEQYF
TGTGCAAGTCGCCCCGAACCCGGAGGACTATCATCCTACGAGCAGTACTTC
>TRBV12-3/TRBV12-4|-|-|TRBJ2-3
CATLRAGTQYF
TGTGCCACCCTCCGGGCAGGCACGCAGTATTTT
>TRBV29-1|many|-|TRBJ1-1
CSVRGGGRGAFF
TGCAGCGTAAGGGGCGGAGGTAGAGGAGCTTTCTTT
>TRBV5-1|few|TRBD2|TRBJ2-7
CASSQSGASFEQYF
TGCGCCAGCAGCCAAAGCGGGGCATCCTTCGAGCAGTACTTC
>TRBV5-1|few|-|TRBJ2-1
CASSLTDRDLNEQFF
TGCGCCAGCAGCTTAACGGACAGAGACCTCAATGAGCAGTTCTTC
>TRBV6-6|-|TRBD1|TRBJ2-1
CASSYSGQGADNEQFF
TGTGCCAGCAGTTACTCAGGACAGGGGGCGGACAATGAGCAGTTCTTC
>TRBV28|many|-|TRBJ2-5
CASSFARAVETQYF
TGTGCCAGCAGTTTCGCACGCGCTGTTGAGACCCAGTACTTC
>TRBV2|few|-|TRBJ1-6
CASILGGNSPLHF
TGTGCCAGCATACTGGGTGGGAATTCACCCCTCCACTTT
>TRBV5-1|many|-|TRBJ1-1
CASSADTEAFF
TGCGCCAGCAGCGCCGACACTGAAGCTTTCTTT
>TRBV5-1|few|TRBD1|TRBJ2-7
CASGTGISYEQYF
TGCGCCAGCGGGACAGGGATCAGCTACGAGCAGTACTTC
>TRBV7-9|-|TRBD2|TRBJ2-7
CASSPLAGVSEQYF
TGTGCCAGCAGCCCACTAGCGGGAGTCAGCGAGCAGTACTTC
>TRBV2|-|TRBD1|TRBJ1-4
CASRGWTGTNEKLFF
TGTGCCAGCAGGGGATGGACAGGGACTAATGAAAAACTGTTTTTT
>TRBV6-5|-|-|TRBJ2-1
CASSYFSKQFF
TGTGCCAGCAGTTACTTCTCTAAGCAGTTCTTC
>TRBV12-3/TRBV12-4|many|-|TRBJ2-2
CASTRDLGELFF
TGTGCCAGCACCAGAGACCTCGGGGAGCTGTTTTTT
>TRBV11-2|many|-|TRBJ2-3
CASSLFTDTQYF
TGTGCCAGCAGCCTATTCACAGATACGCAGTATTTT
>TRBV12-5|few|-|TRBJ2-1
CASGLVLTGSSYNEQFF
TGTGCTAGTGGTTTGGTCCTTACCGGGAGTTCCTACAATGAGCAGTTCTTC
>TRBV27|many|TRBD1|TRBJ1-2
CASSLQGAQLYGYTF
TGTGCCAGCAGTTTACAGGGGGCGCAGCTATATGGCTACACCTTC